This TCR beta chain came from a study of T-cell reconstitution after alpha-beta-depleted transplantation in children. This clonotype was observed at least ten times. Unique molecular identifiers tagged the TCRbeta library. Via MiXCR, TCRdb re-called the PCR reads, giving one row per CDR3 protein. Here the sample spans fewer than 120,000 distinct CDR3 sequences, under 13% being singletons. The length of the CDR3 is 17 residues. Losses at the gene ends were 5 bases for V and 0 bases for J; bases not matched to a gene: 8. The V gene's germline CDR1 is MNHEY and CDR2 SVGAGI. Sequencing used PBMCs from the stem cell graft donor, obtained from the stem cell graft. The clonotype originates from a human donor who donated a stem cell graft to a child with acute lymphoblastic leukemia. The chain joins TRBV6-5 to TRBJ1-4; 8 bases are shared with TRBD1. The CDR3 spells CASSNGQGYATNEKLFF. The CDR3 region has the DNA TGTGCCAGCAGTAACGGACAGGGATATGCAACTAATGAAAAACTGTTTTTT.